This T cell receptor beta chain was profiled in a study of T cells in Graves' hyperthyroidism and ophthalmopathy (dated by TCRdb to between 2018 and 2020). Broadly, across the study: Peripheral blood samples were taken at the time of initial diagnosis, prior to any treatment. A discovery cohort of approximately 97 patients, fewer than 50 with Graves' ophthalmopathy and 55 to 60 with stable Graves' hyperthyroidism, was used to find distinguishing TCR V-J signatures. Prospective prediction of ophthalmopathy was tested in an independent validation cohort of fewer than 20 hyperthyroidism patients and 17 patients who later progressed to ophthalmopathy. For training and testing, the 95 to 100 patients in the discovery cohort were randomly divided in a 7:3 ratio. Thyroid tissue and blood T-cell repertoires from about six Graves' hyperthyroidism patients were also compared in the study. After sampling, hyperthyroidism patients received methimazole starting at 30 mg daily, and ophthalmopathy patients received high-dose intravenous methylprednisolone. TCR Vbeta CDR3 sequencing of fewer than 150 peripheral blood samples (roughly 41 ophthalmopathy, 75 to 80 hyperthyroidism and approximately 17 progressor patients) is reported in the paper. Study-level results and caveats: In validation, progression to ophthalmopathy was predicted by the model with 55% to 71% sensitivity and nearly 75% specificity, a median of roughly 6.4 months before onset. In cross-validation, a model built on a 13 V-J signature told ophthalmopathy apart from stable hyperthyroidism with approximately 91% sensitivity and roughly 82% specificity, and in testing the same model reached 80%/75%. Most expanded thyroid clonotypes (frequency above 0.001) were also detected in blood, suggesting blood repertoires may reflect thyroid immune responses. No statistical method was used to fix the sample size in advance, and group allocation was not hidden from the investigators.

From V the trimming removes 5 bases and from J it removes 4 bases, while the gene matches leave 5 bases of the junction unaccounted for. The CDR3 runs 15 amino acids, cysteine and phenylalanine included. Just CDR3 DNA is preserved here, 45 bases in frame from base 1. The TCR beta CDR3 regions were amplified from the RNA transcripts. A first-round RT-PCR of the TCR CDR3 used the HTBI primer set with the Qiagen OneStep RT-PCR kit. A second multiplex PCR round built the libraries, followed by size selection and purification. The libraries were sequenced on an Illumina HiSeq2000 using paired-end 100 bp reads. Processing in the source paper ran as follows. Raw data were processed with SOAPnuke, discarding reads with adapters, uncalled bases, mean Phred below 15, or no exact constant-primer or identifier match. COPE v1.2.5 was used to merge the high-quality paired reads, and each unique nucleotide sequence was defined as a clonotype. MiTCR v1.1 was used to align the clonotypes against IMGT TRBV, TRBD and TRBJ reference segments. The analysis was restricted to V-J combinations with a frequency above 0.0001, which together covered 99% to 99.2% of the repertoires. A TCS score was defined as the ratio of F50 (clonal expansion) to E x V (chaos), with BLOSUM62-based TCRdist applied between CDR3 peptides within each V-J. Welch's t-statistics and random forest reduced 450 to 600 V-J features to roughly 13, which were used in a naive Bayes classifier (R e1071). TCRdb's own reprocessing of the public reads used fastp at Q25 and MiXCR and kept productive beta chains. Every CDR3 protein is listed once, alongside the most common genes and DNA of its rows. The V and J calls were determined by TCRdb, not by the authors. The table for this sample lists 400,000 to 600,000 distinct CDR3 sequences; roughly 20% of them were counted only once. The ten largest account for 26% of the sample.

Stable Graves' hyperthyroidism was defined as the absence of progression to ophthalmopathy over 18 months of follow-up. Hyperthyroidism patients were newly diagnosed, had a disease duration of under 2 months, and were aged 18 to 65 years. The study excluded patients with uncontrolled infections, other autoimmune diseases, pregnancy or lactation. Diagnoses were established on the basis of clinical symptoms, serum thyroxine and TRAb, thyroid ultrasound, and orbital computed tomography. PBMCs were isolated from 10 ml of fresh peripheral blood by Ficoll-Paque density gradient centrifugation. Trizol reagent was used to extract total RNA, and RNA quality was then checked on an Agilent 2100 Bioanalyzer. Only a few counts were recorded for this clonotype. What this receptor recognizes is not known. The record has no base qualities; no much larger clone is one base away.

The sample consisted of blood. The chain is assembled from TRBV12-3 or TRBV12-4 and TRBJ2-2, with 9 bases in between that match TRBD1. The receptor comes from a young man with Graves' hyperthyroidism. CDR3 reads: CASSPRDRATGELFF. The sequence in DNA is TGTGCCAGCAGTCCCCGGGACAGGGCCACCGGGGAGCTGTTTTTT.